This T cell receptor beta chain stems from a study of OX40 agonist ivuxolimab in advanced cancers. Looking at the study overall: Three patients had partial responses: one hepatocellular carcinoma, two cutaneous melanoma.

Repertoires were generated with immunoSEQ multiplex PCR, while TCRdb's copy carries only in-frame clones and drops some. The repertoire holds more than 60,000 clones, with around 84% as singletons. Germline V lookup: CDR1 SGHNT, CDR2 YYREEE (reference sequence). Trimming took off 0 bases at V and 6 bases at J, with 4 bases between the two ends. This CDR3 spans 12 amino acids. The chain is built from TRBV5-4 and TRBJ2-4; D uncertain. The sequences come from CD4+ or CD8+ T cells sorted from blood, collected in a trial of the OX40 agonist ivuxolimab. The source of this sequence is an adult with an advanced solid tumor such as melanoma, head and neck, liver or kidney cancer. The CDR3 spells CASSLGPNIQYF. The CDR3 DNA sequence: TGTGCCAGCAGCTTGGGACCAAACATTCAGTACTTC.